This T cell receptor (beta chain) originates from a study of blood T cell repertoires in COVID-19. Study overall: Sample material is recorded as cDNA or gDNA derived from T cells, B-cell-depleted T cells, or PBMCs.

This CDR3 spans 15 amino acids. The V and J ends lost 6 bases and 0 bases, in that order; junction bases with no gene match: 7. Germline assignment: CDR1 LNHDA and CDR2 SQIVND (reference sequence). Profiled with immunoSEQ multiplex PCR; TCRdb holds only in-frame clones, not every one. The sample has roughly 290,000 clones; approximately 83% are singletons. Recruits, aged roughly 18 to 95 years, lived in 24 US areas. Sequencing used PBMCs or T cells enriched from blood (not recorded which). The TCR was taken from a woman in her 30s who had recovered from COVID-19. The chain couples TRBV19 to TRBJ2-7; TRBD1 aligns across 8 bases. The CDR3: CASRPGQASSYEQYF. CDR3 DNA sequence: TGTGCCAGTAGGCCGGGACAGGCCAGCTCCTACGAGCAGTACTTC.